The entry below gives a single T cell receptor beta chain sequence along with its context. Its matching antigen is unknown. CDR1 and CDR2 (germline): SGHNT, YYREEE (reference sequence). The CDR3 is made up of 14 amino acids. Trimming pared 3 bases from V and 0 bases from J, leaving 9 bases between. Unexposed donor CD4+ T cells date from 2011-2018, before the COVID-19 pandemic. After less than 11 days of culture, CD4+ T cells were isolated. Testing used SARS-CoV-2 S/N and four cold-coronavirus spikes on unexposed-donor CD4+ T cells, cells permitting. TCRdb's table, derived via immunoSEQ multiplex PCR, lists solely in-frame clones and lacks some. The sample shows about 23,000 clones, over 60% of them seen only once. This sample was included in a study of CD4 T cells in relation to SARS-CoV-2 and coronaviruses. About the research overall: TCR beta CDR3s were sequenced after approximately nine-day antigen culture of PBMCs.

V gene TRBV5-4 combines with J gene TRBJ2-5; no clear D gene. The TCR was taken from a human donor in good health. The material sequenced was CD4+ T cells from PBMCs, cultured in vitro. This CDR3 is CASSSKLYQETQYF. Here the CDR3 DNA reads TGTGCCAGCAGCTCAAAGTTATACCAAGAGACCCAGTACTTC.